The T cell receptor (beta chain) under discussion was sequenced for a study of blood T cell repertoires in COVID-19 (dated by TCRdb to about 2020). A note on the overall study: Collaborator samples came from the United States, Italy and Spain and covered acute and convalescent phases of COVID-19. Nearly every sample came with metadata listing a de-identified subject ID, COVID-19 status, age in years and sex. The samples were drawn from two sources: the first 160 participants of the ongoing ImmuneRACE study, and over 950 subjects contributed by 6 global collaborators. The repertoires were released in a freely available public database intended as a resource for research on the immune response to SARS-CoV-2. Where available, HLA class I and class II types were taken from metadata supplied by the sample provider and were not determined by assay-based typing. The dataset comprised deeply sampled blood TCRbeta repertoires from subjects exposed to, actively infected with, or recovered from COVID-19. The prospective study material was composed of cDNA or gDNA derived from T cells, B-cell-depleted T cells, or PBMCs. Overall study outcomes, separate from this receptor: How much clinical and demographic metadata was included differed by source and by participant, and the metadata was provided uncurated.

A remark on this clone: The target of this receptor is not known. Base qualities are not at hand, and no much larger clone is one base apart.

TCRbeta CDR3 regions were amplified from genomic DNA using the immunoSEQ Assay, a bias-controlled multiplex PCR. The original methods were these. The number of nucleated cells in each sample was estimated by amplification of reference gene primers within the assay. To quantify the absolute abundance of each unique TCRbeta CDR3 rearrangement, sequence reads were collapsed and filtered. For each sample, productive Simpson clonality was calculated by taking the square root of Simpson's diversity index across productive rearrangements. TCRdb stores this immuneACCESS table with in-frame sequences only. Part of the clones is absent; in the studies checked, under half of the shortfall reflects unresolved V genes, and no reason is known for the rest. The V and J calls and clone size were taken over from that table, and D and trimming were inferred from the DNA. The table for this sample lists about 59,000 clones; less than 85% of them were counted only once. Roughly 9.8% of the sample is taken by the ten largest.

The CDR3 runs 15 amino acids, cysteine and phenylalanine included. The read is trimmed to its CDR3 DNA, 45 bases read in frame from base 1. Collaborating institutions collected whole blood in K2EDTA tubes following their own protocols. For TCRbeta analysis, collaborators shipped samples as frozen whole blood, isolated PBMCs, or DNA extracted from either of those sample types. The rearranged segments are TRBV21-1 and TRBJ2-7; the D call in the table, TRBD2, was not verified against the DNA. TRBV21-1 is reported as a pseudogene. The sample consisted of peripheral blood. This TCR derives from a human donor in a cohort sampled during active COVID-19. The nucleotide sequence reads TGTGCCAGCAGCATAGACGGGAGGGCCTCCTACGAGCAGTACTTC. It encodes CASSIDGRASYEQYF.